Each of the 2 T cell receptor beta chains below was sequenced from the same sample in a study of blood T cell repertoires in COVID-19 (dated by TCRdb to the early 2020s). Receptor amplification or capture employed the immunoSEQ multiplex PCR assay. This is the immuneACCESS table as TCRdb keeps it, with only in-frame sequences that have V and J called. A part of the clones is gone; compared with another copy, unresolved V genes explain less than half, and the rest is unexplained. The sample data list approximately 53,000 clones, and around nine tenths of these were observed just once. The ten biggest clones cover about 27% of the sample. The sample consisted of peripheral blood. These receptors all come from a human donor in a cohort sampled during active COVID-19.

This clone was observed a handful of times. V and J are TRBV29-1 and TRBJ1-1; D gene unclear. The germline CDR1 and CDR2 sequences are SQVTM and ANQGSEA. V lost 0 bases to trimming and J lost 3 bases, with 5 bases between them. This CDR3 is 12 amino acids long. The CDR3 loop is CSVEDSYTEAFF. The DNA of the CDR3 is TGCAGCGTTGAAGACAGTTACACTGAAGCTTTCTTT.

The V gene is TRBV11-3, the J gene TRBJ2-1, with D possibly matching TRBD1 (6 bases). V lost 3 bases to trimming and J lost 3 bases, with 12 bases between them. CDR1 and CDR2 from the germline V gene are SGHNT and YENEEA. This CDR3 is 15 amino acids long. CDR3 DNA sequence: TGTGCCAGCAGCTTTACGACAGGTAACTACAATGAGCAGTTCTTC. As protein: CASSFTTGNYNEQFF.